One sample yielded the 23 T cell receptor beta chains listed below, sequenced in a study of shared clonotypes between healthy human individuals. The repertoire was sequenced with immunoSEQ multiplex PCR; TCRdb's copy has only in-frame clones and lacks some. The sample records roughly 1,500,000 clones, approximately 98% being singletons. The sample taken for sequencing was naive CD4+ T cells sorted from blood. Subset of the sample: CD45RA+ positively selected. The receptors shown here come from a man aged 25-45 years in good health.

The chain has TRBV5-1 and TRBJ2-7; 8 positions agree with TRBD2. The ends lost 2 bases at V and 2 bases at J; junction bases unmatched: 3. CDR1 is SGHRS and CDR2 is YFSETQ in the germline V gene. CDR3 length: 14 residues. The CDR3 here is CASSFSGVTYEQYF. The DNA for the CDR3 is TGCGCCAGCAGCTTTAGCGGGGTAACCTACGAGCAGTACTTC.

This clone was detected once. This chain links TRBV27 with TRBJ2-7; D unclear. V dropped 5 bases and J dropped 4 bases, with 18 bases sitting between them. The germline CDR1 and CDR2 sequences are MNHEY and SMNVEV (reference sequence). The CDR3 extends over 15 amino acids. The CDR3 DNA sequence: TGTGCCAGCAGTCCTCGACCGACCACTCCGTACGAGCAGTACTTC. This gives the protein CASSPRPTTPYEQYF.

The rearrangement uses TRBV5-4 and TRBJ2-5, with D tentatively TRBD1 (5 bases). The CDR3 runs 14 residues. Germline-derived CDR1 and CDR2 are SGHNT and YYREEE (reference sequence). V gave up 3 bases and J gave up 0 bases, with 9 bases separating them. The CDR3 sequence: CASSSPTDQETQYF. The CDR3 DNA follows: TGTGCCAGCAGCTCGCCGACAGACCAAGAGACCCAGTACTTC.

The CDR3 sequence is CASSLDAGGGRGNEQFF. Written as DNA, the CDR3 is TGTGCCAGCAGCTTAGATGCGGGAGGGGGGCGAGGGAATGAGCAGTTCTTC. The gene calls are TRBV7-8 and TRBJ2-1; 9 bases are a match to TRBD2. The V and J ends lost 1 base and 7 bases, in that order; junction bases with no gene match: 11. CDR3 length: 17 residues. Germline assignment: CDR1 SGHVS and CDR2 FQNEAQ.

The table lists this clone with a count of one. The V and J genes are TRBV10-2 and TRBJ2-5, with 7 bases matching TRBD2. This CDR3 spans 15 amino acids. CDR1 is WSHSY and CDR2 is SAAADI in the germline V gene. J was trimmed by 4 bases and V by 3 bases; bases with no gene match: 8. CDR3: CASSDPPSGIETQYF. In DNA form, the CDR3 reads TGCGCCAGCAGTGACCCGCCAAGCGGGATAGAGACCCAGTACTTC.

The chain has TRBV9 and TRBJ1-4; D may be TRBD1 (6 bases). CDR3 length: 16 amino acids. Per the germline V gene, CDR1 is SGDLS and CDR2 is YYNGEE. The V end was cut by 4 bases, the J end by 2 bases, with 15 bases between. CDR3 coding DNA: TGTGCCAGCAGCAGACTTCAGGGGACGACTAATGAAAAACTGTTTTTT. Its translation is CASSRLQGTTNEKLFF.

The V and J genes are TRBV5-1 and TRBJ2-7; TRBD2 is a possible D gene (6 bases). V lost 0 bases and J 0 bases, leaving 13 bases between the germline ends. The CDR3 spans 16 residues. From germline, CDR1 is SGHRS and CDR2 YFSETQ. CDR3 protein: CASSLGRGESSYEQYF. In DNA form, the CDR3 reads TGCGCCAGCAGCTTGGGGCGGGGAGAGAGCTCCTACGAGCAGTACTTC.

The CDR3 DNA reads TGTGCCAGCAGTGGGGACGGCTTTGGGTTAAACAATGAGCAGTTCTTC. Protein product: CASSGDGFGLNNEQFF. The chain combines TRBV2 with TRBJ2-1, with D perhaps assigned TRBD1 or TRBD2 (5 bases each). In germline, CDR1 is SNHLY, CDR2 FYNNEI. Trimming shortened V by 4 bases and J by 5 bases, and 18 bases separated the two germline ends. This CDR3 comprises 16 residues.

The chain has TRBV9 and TRBJ2-1; 13 bases fit TRBD2. The CDR3 has 17 amino acids. V lost 3 bases and J lost 1; bases outside the gene matches: 4. Germline V CDR1 and CDR2: SGDLS, YYNGEE. The CDR3 loop reads CASSAGLAGVSYNEQFF. CDR3 DNA sequence: TGTGCCAGCAGCGCCGGACTAGCGGGAGTATCCTACAATGAGCAGTTCTTC.

This clone was recorded once. In DNA, the CDR3 is TGTGCCAGCAGCTTGGCCCCCGGGACCCCAAATCGCGCTAACTATGGCTACACCTTC. Protein product: CASSLAPGTPNRANYGYTF. This chain uses TRBV7-6 with TRBJ1-2; tentatively, D is TRBD1 (5 bases). The V gene lost 3 bases and the J gene lost 0 bases, with 23 bases spanning the gap. Per germline, CDR1 SGHVS and CDR2 FNYEAQ. The length of the CDR3 is 19 residues.

This chain joins TRBV5-1 and TRBJ2-5; the D is unclear. From germline, CDR1 is SGHRS and CDR2 YFSETQ. The ends were cut back, 4 bases at V and 1 base at J, with 11 bases in the middle. The CDR3 sequence is 14 residues long. Here the CDR3 reads CASSHQGAQETQYF. CDR3 coding DNA: TGCGCCAGCAGCCACCAAGGCGCCCAAGAGACCCAGTACTTC.

The V call is TRBV5-1, the J call TRBJ2-7; 10 bases are a match to TRBD2. V dropped 5 bases and J dropped 2; count of bases not matched to a gene: 4. This CDR3 comprises 14 residues. Germline CDR1 is SGHRS and CDR2 is YFSETQ. The CDR3 coding sequence is TGCGCCAGCAGGAGGACTAGCGGACCCTACGAGCAGTACTTC. It is translated as CASRRTSGPYEQYF. The variable domain in full, with the rest retrieved from reference TRBV5-1 and TRBJ2-7, is KAGVTQTPRYLIKTRGQQVTLSCSPISGHRSVSWYQQTPGQGLQFLFEYFSETQRNKGNFPGRFSGRQFSNSRSEMNVSTLELGDSALYLCASRRTSGPYEQYFGPGTRLTVT.

The chain combines TRBV5-1 with TRBJ1-5; D is undetermined. Trimming pared 0 bases from V and 5 bases from J, leaving 12 bases between. The length of the CDR3 is 15 residues. The germline V gene encodes CDR1 SGHRS and CDR2 YFSETQ. The CDR3 protein is CASSLGWGFHQPQHF. Here the CDR3 DNA reads TGCGCCAGCAGCTTGGGATGGGGATTCCATCAGCCCCAGCATTTT.

For this clone: Distinct nucleotide sequences in the sample also encode this CDR3. The chain has TRBV5-1 and TRBJ2-5; possible D gene TRBD1, 6 bases. Trimming left V 0 bases short and J 4 bases short, with 7 bases between. This CDR3 spans 13 amino acids. Germline V gives CDR1 SGHRS, CDR2 YFSETQ. The CDR3 region has the DNA TGCGCCAGCAGCTTGGAGGGGGTAGAGACCCAGTACTTC. Protein: CASSLEGVETQYF. The variable domain in full, with the rest retrieved from reference TRBV5-1 and TRBJ2-5, is KAGVTQTPRYLIKTRGQQVTLSCSPISGHRSVSWYQQTPGQGLQFLFEYFSETQRNKGNFPGRFSGRQFSNSRSEMNVSTLELGDSALYLCASSLEGVETQYFGPGTRLLVL.

About this clone itself: At the DNA level, this CDR3 is encoded by other sequences in the same sample as well. The CDR3 DNA is TGTGCCAGCAGTGAGGGGGGAGAGACCCAGTACTTC. Protein sequence: CASSEGGETQYF. The chain links TRBV2 to TRBJ2-5; TRBD2 is a possible D gene (6 bases). This CDR3 region has 12 residues. Germline CDR1 SNHLY, CDR2 FYNNEI. V lost 3 bases to trimming and J lost 4 bases, with 6 bases between them.

The CDR3 sequence: CASSQDAEVGETQYF. The CDR3 DNA reads TGCGCCAGCAGCCAAGATGCGGAGGTGGGGGAGACCCAGTACTTC. This chain uses TRBV4-3 with TRBJ2-5; D is possibly TRBD2 (5 bases). Germline CDR1 LGHNA, CDR2 YSLEER. The CDR3 totals 15 residues. Trimming shortened V by 0 bases and J by 5 bases, and 13 bases separated the two germline ends.

V is TRBV18 and J is TRBJ2-2; 8 bases are a match to TRBD1. V gave up 6 bases and J gave up 6 bases; unmatched junction bases: 6. Per germline, CDR1 KGHSH and CDR2 LQKENI. The CDR3 totals 14 residues. The CDR3 sequence is CASSPGQGPGELFF. CDR3 nucleotides: TGTGCCAGCTCGCCTGGACAGGGACCCGGGGAGCTGTTTTTT.

The chain is built from TRBV9 and TRBJ2-3; D uncertain. Germline loops: CDR1 SGDLS, CDR2 YYNGEE. The CDR3 contains 13 residues. V gave up 0 bases and J gave up 2 bases, with 4 bases separating them. The CDR3 sequence is CASSVDYTDTQYF. In DNA form, the CDR3 reads TGTGCCAGCAGCGTAGACTACACAGATACGCAGTATTTT. Supplemented by reference TRBV9 and TRBJ2-3, the full variable domain reads DSGVTQTPKHLITATGQRVTLRCSPRSGDLSVYWYQQSLDQGLQFLIQYYNGEERAKGNILERFSAQQFPDLHSELNLSSLELGDSALYFCASSVDYTDTQYFGPGTRLTVL.

V gene TRBV5-4 combines with J gene TRBJ2-1; D remains unclear. Germline CDR1 reads SGHNT; CDR2 reads YYREEE (reference sequence). The length of the CDR3 is 13 residues. V lost 0 bases and J 6 bases, leaving 7 bases between the germline ends. DNA for the CDR3: TGTGCCAGCAGCTTGGTCCCCTTCAATGAGCAGTTCTTC. Encoded protein: CASSLVPFNEQFF.

The chain uses TRBV4-2 and TRBJ1-3, with no clear D. Trimming removed 0 bases at V and 2 bases at J, with 8 bases between. This CDR3 has 15 amino acids. Per the germline V gene, CDR1 is LGHNA and CDR2 is YNFKEQ. DNA of the CDR3: TGTGCCAGCAGCCAAGAGGAGAGGACTGGAAACACCATATATTTT. It codes for CASSQEERTGNTIYF.

This chain links TRBV7-9 with TRBJ2-2; D assignment may be TRBD1 or TRBD2 (6 bases each). CDR3 length equals 15 residues. Trimming removed 5 bases from V and 3 bases from J, with 13 bases in between. The V gene's germline CDR1 is SEHNR and CDR2 FQNEAQ (reference sequence). The CDR3 loop reads CASSTGQRDTGELFF. CDR3 coding DNA: TGTGCCAGCAGCACTGGACAGCGGGACACCGGGGAGCTGTTTTTT.

This chain links TRBV27 with TRBJ2-1; a weak D match, TRBD2 (5 bases). CDR3 length equals 13 residues. The germline V and J ends were trimmed by 4 bases and 10 bases, with 14 bases remaining between them. Germline V lookup: CDR1 MNHEY, CDR2 SMNVEV (reference sequence). Here the CDR3 DNA reads TGTGCCAGCAGTTCCCGGACTCGCGAGGAGCAGTTCTTC. Translating gives CASSSRTREEQFF.

V usage is TRBV6-6 and J usage is TRBJ2-1; the D gene is possibly TRBD1 (5 bases). This CDR3 contains 12 residues. The V gene's germline CDR1 is MNHNY and CDR2 SVGAGI (reference sequence). The V gene lost 9 bases and the J gene lost 2 bases, with 8 bases spanning the gap. For the CDR3, the DNA is TGTGCCAGTCAGGGTCCCTACAATGAGCAGTTCTTC. Protein sequence: CASQGPYNEQFF.